A single sample is the source of the 7 T cell receptor beta chains below, sequenced in a study of cytomegalovirus exposure and HLA in healthy donors (TCRdb year 2017). Receptors were amplified or captured by the immunoSEQ multiplex PCR assay. A mixture of 60 forward primers for TCR Vbeta segments and 13 reverse primers for TCR Jbeta segments was used in the multiplex PCR. Drawn from immuneACCESS, this table holds only the in-frame rearrangements with V and J called that TCRdb kept. Clones are partly lost; checked studies trace under half to an unresolved V gene and leave the rest unexplained. The sample table lists 170,000 or so clones, more than 70% of them with a count of one. The ten top clones hold around 6.9% of the sample. Sequenced material: PBMCs. Receptors were obtained from a male donor in good health and CMV-seropositive.

The V gene is TRBV7-9, the J gene TRBJ1-1; no clear D. The V end was cut by 5 bases, the J end by 1 base, with 8 bases between. The CDR3 is 13 residues long. CDR1 and CDR2 from the germline V gene are SEHNR and FQNEAQ (reference sequence). CDR3 sequence (DNA): TGTGCCAGCAGCATGAAGAGGAACACTGAAGCTTTCTTT. Its translation is CASSMKRNTEAFF.

The chain's CDR3 is CASSFLAGGHNEQFF. The CDR3 DNA reads as TGTGCCAGCAGCTTCCTAGCGGGAGGGCACAATGAGCAGTTCTTC. V gene TRBV11-1 combines with J gene TRBJ2-1, with 12 bases that match TRBD2. Germline V gene data show CDR1 as SGHAT and CDR2 as FQDESV (reference sequence). This CDR3 spans 15 amino acids. Trimming at V came to 3 bases and at J to 5 bases, leaving 2 bases not matched to a gene.

The chain is built from TRBV9 and TRBJ1-2; no reliable D call. The CDR3 consists of 14 residues. V was shortened by 0 bases and J by 2 bases, with 8 bases between the two germline ends. Germline V gene data show CDR1 as SGDLS and CDR2 as YYNGEE. CDR3 nucleotides: TGTGCCAGCAGCGTAGGGGGAGGGAACTATGGCTACACCTTC. It yields the protein CASSVGGGNYGYTF.

The chain carries TRBV28 and TRBJ1-4; D is unresolved. V shed 10 bases and J shed 7 bases, with 13 bases lying between them. This CDR3 spans 12 amino acids. Germline CDR1 is MDHEN and CDR2 is SYDVKM. The CDR3 spells CATRSGSEKLFF. Here the CDR3 DNA reads TGTGCCACCCGTTCGGGGAGTGAAAAACTGTTTTTT. Supplemented by reference TRBV28 and TRBJ1-4, the full variable domain reads DVKVTQSSRYLVKRTGEKVFLECVQDMDHENMFWYRQDPGLGLRLIYFSYDVKMKEKGDIPEGYSVSREKKERFSLILESASTNQTSMYLCATRSGSEKLFFGSGTQLSVL.

This clone occurred a few times. The chain is built from TRBV15 and TRBJ2-5; D gene ambiguous. The V gene lost 1 base and the J gene lost 4 bases, with 10 bases spanning the gap. This CDR3 has 14 amino acids. Germline V gives CDR1 LNHNV, CDR2 YYDKDF (reference sequence). The DNA of the CDR3 is TGTGCCACCAGCAGAGGAGTAATGGTAGAGACCCAGTACTTC. Encoded protein: CATSRGVMVETQYF.

The chain carries TRBV9 and TRBJ2-3, with 8 bases matching TRBD2. The CDR3 length is 16 residues. In germline, CDR1 is SGDLS, CDR2 YYNGEE. Trimming took 4 bases from V and 2 from J; bases not matched to a gene: 9. CDR3 sequence: CASSPSQRENTDTQYF. The CDR3 region has the DNA TGTGCCAGCAGCCCCTCACAGCGGGAGAACACAGATACGCAGTATTTT. Full variable domain (outside the CDR3, taken from reference TRBV9 and TRBJ2-3): DSGVTQTPKHLITATGQRVTLRCSPRSGDLSVYWYQQSLDQGLQFLIQYYNGEERAKGNILERFSAQQFPDLHSELNLSSLELGDSALYFCASSPSQRENTDTQYFGPGTRLTVL.

This clone appeared once. The chain employs TRBV18 and TRBJ2-7; maybe TRBD2 (6 bases). Trimming took 2 bases from V and 0 from J, leaving 20 bases between them. There are 18 residues in the CDR3. The germline CDR1 and CDR2 sequences are KGHSH and LQKENI. CDR3 sequence reads: CASSPYTGTSLPSYEQYF. CDR3 DNA: TGTGCCAGCTCACCATACACCGGGACTTCACTACCCTCCTACGAGCAGTACTTC.